This passage covers 26 T cell receptor beta chains from one sample sequenced in a study of T-cell reconstitution after alpha-beta-depleted transplantation in children. During its preparation, the TCRbeta library received unique molecular identifiers. TCRdb reanalysed the PCR reads using MiXCR and keeps one entry per CDR3 protein. The sample records about 610,000 distinct CDR3 sequences, roughly a tenth being singletons. Material: PBMCs from the stem cell graft donor, obtained from the stem cell graft. These receptors all come from a human donor who donated a stem cell graft to a child with acute myeloid leukemia.

This clonotype was counted at least ten times. This chain connects TRBV4-3 to TRBJ2-7; D gene unclear. V lost 0 bases to trimming and J lost 3 bases, with 6 bases between them. The CDR3 totals 13 residues. Germline CDR1 LGHNA, CDR2 YSLEER. The CDR3 region has the DNA TGCGCCAGCAGCCAAGAACTCTTCTACGAGCAGTACTTC. Protein sequence: CASSQELFYEQYF.

The chain has TRBV27 and TRBJ2-1; 7 positions agree with TRBD2. The junction had 11 bases not matched to a gene; V was cut back by 3 bases and J by 6 bases. This CDR3 has 16 residues. CDR1 and CDR2 from the germline V gene are MNHEY and SMNVEV (reference sequence). As DNA, the CDR3 is TGTGCCAGCAGTTTGGTCGTGTCTAGCGGTTTCAATGAGCAGTTCTTC. Translation: CASSLVVSSGFNEQFF.

This clonotype has a handful of counts. The genes are TRBV3-1 and TRBJ2-1; 13 nucleotides match TRBD2. V lost 4 bases, J lost 0 bases, and 9 bases stayed unmatched. Germline values: CDR1 LGHDT, CDR2 YNNKEL (reference sequence). The CDR3 sequence is 19 residues long. The CDR3 DNA is TGTGCCAGCAGCCCGGGACTAGCGGGAATGAAGAGCTCCTACAATGAGCAGTTCTTC. Amino acid sequence: CASSPGLAGMKSSYNEQFF.

This clonotype was detected only a few times. The V gene is TRBV4-3, the J gene TRBJ2-1; tentative D call: TRBD2 (5 bases). Germline CDR1 LGHNA, CDR2 YSLEER. This CDR3 comprises 15 residues. V was pared by 1 base and J by 10 bases, with 17 bases between. DNA for the CDR3: TGCGCCAGCAGCCAAGGGACTTCCCGAAATCAGGAGCAGTTCTTC. Amino acids: CASSQGTSRNQEQFF.

Many counts were recorded for this clonotype. This chain links TRBV20-1 with TRBJ2-2, with 12 bases aligning to TRBD2. Germline values: CDR1 DFQATT, CDR2 SNEGSKA (reference sequence). The V segment lost 1 base and the J segment 4 bases; nucleotides outside the gene matches: 13. The length of the CDR3 is 19 residues. CDR3 loop: CSARGVSLAGGRGTGELFF. CDR3 nucleotides: TGCAGTGCTAGAGGGGTTTCGCTAGCGGGAGGGCGCGGCACCGGGGAGCTGTTTTTT.

There are many counts of this clonotype. CDR3 loop: CSVQGLAGKTYEQYF. The CDR3 DNA is TGCAGCGTACAAGGACTAGCGGGGAAAACCTACGAGCAGTACTTC. The V gene is TRBV29-1, the J gene TRBJ2-7; 12 bases align to TRBD2. The CDR3 sequence is 15 residues long. Germline-derived CDR1 and CDR2 are SQVTM and ANQGSEA. The ends lost 6 bases at V and 2 bases at J; junction bases unmatched: 8.

This clonotype showed up just a few times. The rearrangement uses TRBV7-2 and TRBJ2-5; tentatively, D is TRBD2 (6 bases). Germline V CDR1 and CDR2: SGHTA, FQGNSA. The V end was cut by 3 bases, the J end by 4 bases, with 12 bases between. The CDR3 runs to 14 residues. For the CDR3, the DNA is TGTGCCAGCAGCTTCAGGACTACTAGAGAGACCCAGTACTTC. Encoded protein: CASSFRTTRETQYF.

This clonotype was observed at least ten times. This chain connects TRBV29-1 to TRBJ2-3, with TRBD2 matching over 8 bases. After removal of 3 bases from V and 5 bases from J, the junction contained 10 bases not matched to a gene. CDR3 length: 15 amino acids. Germline assignment: CDR1 SQVTM and CDR2 ANQGSEA. In nucleotides, the CDR3 is TGCAGCGTTGAGCCGGGACTAGTCCACCAAGATACGCAGTATTTT. It codes for CSVEPGLVHQDTQYF.

In its sample, this clonotype was seen many times. This chain connects TRBV7-2 to TRBJ2-1, with TRBD1 as a possible D gene (6 bases). The length of the CDR3 is 14 residues. The germline gives CDR1 SGHTA, CDR2 FQGNSA. V was clipped by 5 bases and J by 6 bases, with 14 bases between them. This CDR3 reads CASSGGYPLNEQFF. In DNA form, the CDR3 reads TGTGCCAGCAGCGGGGGCTACCCACTCAATGAGCAGTTCTTC.

This clonotype appeared many times. This chain uses TRBV12-3 or TRBV12-4 with TRBJ2-7, with D uncertain. The V end was cut by 6 bases, the J end by 0 bases, with 9 bases between. The CDR3 sequence is 13 residues long. The CDR3 DNA reads as TGTGCCAGCAGCACCTCTTTCTCCTACGAGCAGTACTTC. Protein: CASSTSFSYEQYF.

This chain joins TRBV29-1 and TRBJ2-3; possibly TRBD2 for D (5 bases). Germline CDR1 SQVTM, CDR2 ANQGSEA. Trimming left V 6 bases short and J 2 bases short, with 15 bases between. The CDR3 extends over 14 amino acids. The CDR3 DNA sequence: TGCAGCGTCCGTTCGGGTAGCGTCACAGATACGCAGTATTTT. Protein sequence: CSVRSGSVTDTQYF.

This clonotype was observed a handful of times. The rearrangement joins TRBV5-1 to TRBJ1-2, with 7 bases matching TRBD1. Germline V lookup: CDR1 SGHRS, CDR2 YFSETQ. Germline trimming cut 0 bases from V and 4 bases from J; bases unmatched to any gene: 3. This CDR3 comprises 14 residues. CDR3: CASSLAEGAYGYTF. The CDR3 DNA sequence: TGCGCCAGCAGCTTGGCCGAGGGGGCCTATGGCTACACCTTC.

The chain joins TRBV15 to TRBJ2-7, with D unresolved. The CDR3 spans 14 residues. Looked up from germline, CDR1 is LNHNV and CDR2 is YYDKDF (reference sequence). Trimming took 1 base from V and 2 from J, leaving 9 bases between them. CDR3 sequence (DNA): TGTGCCACCAGCAGAGTTCCAGGTACCTACGAGCAGTACTTC. This gives the protein CATSRVPGTYEQYF.

This clonotype was seen a handful of times. The V and J genes are TRBV27 and TRBJ2-7, with D hard to call. Trimming removed 4 bases from V and 3 bases from J, with 7 bases in between. CDR3 length: 12 residues. Germline loops: CDR1 MNHEY, CDR2 SMNVEV (reference sequence). The CDR3 is CASSSSRYEQYF. CDR3 coding DNA: TGTGCCAGCAGTTCGAGTCGCTACGAGCAGTACTTC.

This clonotype showed up many times. This rearrangement joins TRBV24-1 to TRBJ2-5; D might be TRBD2 (5 bases). The germline V gene has CDR1 KGHDR and CDR2 SFDVKD. The CDR3 is made up of 14 amino acids. V shed 1 base and J shed 3 bases, with 8 bases lying between them. The CDR3 sequence: CATSDFGREETQYF. DNA for the CDR3: TGTGCCACCAGTGATTTTGGGAGAGAAGAGACCCAGTACTTC.

The rearrangement joins TRBV10-3 to TRBJ2-1, with TRBD1 matching 7 bases. The germline gives CDR1 ENHRY, CDR2 SYGVKD. The CDR3 loop spans 15 amino acids. V was clipped by 6 bases and J by 4 bases; unmatched bases: 9. The CDR3 DNA reads as TGTGCCATCAGCCCCCCGGGACAGAAATACAATGAGCAGTTCTTC. Amino acid sequence: CAISPPGQKYNEQFF.

This clonotype was picked up many times. The rearrangement uses TRBV10-3 and TRBJ2-1, with 7 positions matching TRBD1. Germline CDR1 ENHRY, CDR2 SYGVKD. Losses at the gene ends were 3 bases for V and 3 bases for J; bases not matched to a gene: 2. This CDR3 has 14 residues. The CDR3 region has the DNA TGTGCCATCAGTGAACGACAGGGCTACAATGAGCAGTTCTTC. This codes for CAISERQGYNEQFF.

This clonotype has a handful of counts. The chain is built from TRBV20-1 and TRBJ1-5; D may be TRBD1 (6 bases). V lost 4 bases and J lost 4, with 8 bases in between. The germline gives CDR1 DFQATT, CDR2 SNEGSKA (reference sequence). This CDR3 comprises 12 residues. In DNA, the CDR3 is TGCAGTGCTATGACAGGTAATCAGCCCCAGCATTTT. This sequence encodes CSAMTGNQPQHF.

This clonotype was recorded many times. The chain is built from TRBV20-1 and TRBJ2-1; 8 bases are a match to TRBD2. V was clipped by 1 base and J by 0 bases; unmatched bases: 2. The CDR3 covers 15 residues. Germline assignment: CDR1 DFQATT and CDR2 SNEGSKA (reference sequence). CDR3 sequence: CSARVSGTSYNEQFF. CDR3 nucleotide sequence: TGCAGTGCTAGAGTTAGCGGGACCTCCTACAATGAGCAGTTCTTC.

This clonotype was observed a handful of times. The chain employs TRBV6-1 and TRBJ2-1, with 7 nucleotides matching TRBD2. V trimming: 5 bases; J trimming: 2 bases; junction bases outside the gene matches: 6. Germline V lookup: CDR1 MNHNS, CDR2 SASEGT. This CDR3 is built from 15 residues. CDR3 sequence: CASSNLGGTYNEQFF. DNA for the CDR3: TGTGCCAGCAGTAATCTGGGGGGGACCTACAATGAGCAGTTCTTC.

V usage is TRBV5-5 and J usage is TRBJ1-2; 7 nucleotides align to TRBD1. After removal of 2 bases from V and 5 bases from J, the junction contained 9 bases not matched to a gene. The CDR3 extends over 15 amino acids. Per germline, CDR1 SGHKS and CDR2 YYEKEE (reference sequence). The CDR3 reads CASSFLGGTAYGYTF. The CDR3 DNA reads TGTGCCAGCAGCTTTTTAGGGGGGACAGCTTATGGCTACACCTTC.

This clonotype was counted between two and nine times. This sequence joins TRBV7-2 and TRBJ2-5; D is perhaps TRBD1 or TRBD2 (6 bases each). The CDR3 has 14 residues. Germline values: CDR1 SGHTA, CDR2 FQGNSA. The V end lost 7 bases, the J end lost 2 bases, and 14 bases lay between the germline ends. In DNA form, the CDR3 reads TGTGCCAGCACCGGAGGGGGGAATCAAGAGACCCAGTACTTC. Residues: CASTGGGNQETQYF.

This clonotype was seen a handful of times. This chain uses TRBV7-2 with TRBJ2-7; 10 nucleotides line up with TRBD2. Germline lookup yields CDR1 SGHTA and CDR2 FQGNSA. The CDR3 has 15 amino acids. With 4 bases clipped from V and 3 bases from J, the junction kept 6 bases outside the gene matches. The CDR3 nucleotides are TGTGCCAGCAGCTCGTGGACTAGCGGACACTACGAGCAGTACTTC. Its translation: CASSSWTSGHYEQYF.

Ten or more counts support this clonotype. This chain uses TRBV27 with TRBJ2-7, with D possibly called TRBD1 or TRBD2 (5 bases each). In germline, CDR1 is MNHEY, CDR2 SMNVEV (reference sequence). The CDR3 totals 16 residues. The germline V and J ends were trimmed by 5 bases and 4 bases, with 21 bases remaining between them. The CDR3, as DNA: TGTGCCAGCAGTCCCGGGACGACTGCCGTCGGTTACGAGCAGTACTTC. Its protein product is CASSPGTTAVGYEQYF.

In this sample, this clonotype turned up many times. This chain joins TRBV29-1 and TRBJ2-1; 9 nucleotides align to TRBD2. CDR3 length equals 14 residues. Germline V gene lookup returns CDR1 SQVTM and CDR2 ANQGSEA. The V segment lost 4 bases and the J segment 6 bases; nucleotides outside the gene matches: 7. The CDR3 DNA sequence: TGCAGCGTTGTAAGGTTAGCGGGAGTCAATGAGCAGTTCTTC. Translated, it gives CSVVRLAGVNEQFF.

This clonotype was seen repeatedly, ten times or more. This chain joins TRBV5-1 and TRBJ1-2; D is ambiguous. V was clipped by 0 bases and J by 2 bases, with 8 bases between them. The CDR3 is 14 amino acids. Germline V lookup: CDR1 SGHRS, CDR2 YFSETQ. DNA of the CDR3: TGCGCCAGCAGCTTGGAAGCGGGGAACTATGGCTACACCTTC. It encodes CASSLEAGNYGYTF.